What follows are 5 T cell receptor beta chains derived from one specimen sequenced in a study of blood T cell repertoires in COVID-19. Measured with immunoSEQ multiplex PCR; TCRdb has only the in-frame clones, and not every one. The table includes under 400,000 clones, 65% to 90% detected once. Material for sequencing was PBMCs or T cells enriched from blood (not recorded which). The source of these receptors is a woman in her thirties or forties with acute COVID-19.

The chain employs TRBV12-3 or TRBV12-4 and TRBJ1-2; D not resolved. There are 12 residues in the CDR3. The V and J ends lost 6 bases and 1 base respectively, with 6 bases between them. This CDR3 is CASSQVNYGYTF. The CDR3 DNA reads TGTGCCAGCAGCCAGGTTAACTATGGCTACACCTTC.

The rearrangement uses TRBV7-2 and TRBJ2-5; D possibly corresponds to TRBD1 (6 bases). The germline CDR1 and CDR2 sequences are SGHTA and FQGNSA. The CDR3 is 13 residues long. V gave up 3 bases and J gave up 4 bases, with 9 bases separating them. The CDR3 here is CASSFGQLETQYF. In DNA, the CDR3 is TGTGCCAGCAGCTTCGGACAGTTAGAGACCCAGTACTTC.

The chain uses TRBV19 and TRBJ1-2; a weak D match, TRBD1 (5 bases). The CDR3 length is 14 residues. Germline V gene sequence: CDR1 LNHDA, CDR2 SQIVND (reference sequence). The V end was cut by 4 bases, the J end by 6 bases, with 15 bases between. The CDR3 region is CASSTNGGLDGYTF. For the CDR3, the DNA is TGTGCCAGTAGTACTAACGGGGGTTTGGATGGCTACACCTTC.

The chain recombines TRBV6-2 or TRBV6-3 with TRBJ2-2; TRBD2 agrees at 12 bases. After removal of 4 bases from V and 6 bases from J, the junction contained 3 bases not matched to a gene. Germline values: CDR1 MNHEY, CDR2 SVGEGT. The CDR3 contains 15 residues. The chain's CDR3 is CASSLTSGRSGELFF. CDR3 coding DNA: TGTGCCAGCAGTTTAACTAGCGGGAGGTCCGGGGAGCTGTTTTTT.

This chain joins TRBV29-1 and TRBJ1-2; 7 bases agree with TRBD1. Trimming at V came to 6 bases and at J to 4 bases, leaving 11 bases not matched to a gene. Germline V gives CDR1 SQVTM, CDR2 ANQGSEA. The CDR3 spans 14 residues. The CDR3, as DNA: TGCAGCGTCGGAACAGGGGCCGTAGGCTATGGCTACACCTTC. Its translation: CSVGTGAVGYGYTF.